This TCR beta chain was obtained from a study of CD8+ T cells in alopecia areata. Treatment defined: oral pan-JAK inhibitor, 5-10 mg twice daily. Study conclusions and caveats: Compared with mice, patients displayed less clear TCR sharing, possibly for HLA-related reasons. Scalp clonality dropped significantly under tofacitinib, as did expanded CD8+ top-100 clones.

Trimming stripped 4 bases from V and 0 bases from J, with 17 bases between. Looked up from germline, CDR1 is MGHRA and CDR2 is YSYEKL. The CDR3 has 17 residues. Sequencing relied on a cDNA template that was reverse transcribed from extracted RNA. Sequencing was performed with immunoSEQ multiplex PCR; in TCRdb, only in-frame clones are kept and a portion is missing. Of roughly 120,000 clones listed, about 61% were seen once; the top ten hold around 30%. Remarks on this clone: Its antigen is as yet unknown.

The chain has TRBV4-1 and TRBJ2-3, with D possibly being TRBD1 (7 bases). The receptor's source is a human donor with alopecia areata. The sequencing here drew on CD8+ T cells sorted from blood, taken at week 4, from a patient treated with tofacitinib. This CDR3 is CASSPESGDSSTDTQYF. DNA of the CDR3: TGCGCCAGCAGCCCAGAGTCGGGGGACAGTAGCACAGATACGCAGTATTTT.